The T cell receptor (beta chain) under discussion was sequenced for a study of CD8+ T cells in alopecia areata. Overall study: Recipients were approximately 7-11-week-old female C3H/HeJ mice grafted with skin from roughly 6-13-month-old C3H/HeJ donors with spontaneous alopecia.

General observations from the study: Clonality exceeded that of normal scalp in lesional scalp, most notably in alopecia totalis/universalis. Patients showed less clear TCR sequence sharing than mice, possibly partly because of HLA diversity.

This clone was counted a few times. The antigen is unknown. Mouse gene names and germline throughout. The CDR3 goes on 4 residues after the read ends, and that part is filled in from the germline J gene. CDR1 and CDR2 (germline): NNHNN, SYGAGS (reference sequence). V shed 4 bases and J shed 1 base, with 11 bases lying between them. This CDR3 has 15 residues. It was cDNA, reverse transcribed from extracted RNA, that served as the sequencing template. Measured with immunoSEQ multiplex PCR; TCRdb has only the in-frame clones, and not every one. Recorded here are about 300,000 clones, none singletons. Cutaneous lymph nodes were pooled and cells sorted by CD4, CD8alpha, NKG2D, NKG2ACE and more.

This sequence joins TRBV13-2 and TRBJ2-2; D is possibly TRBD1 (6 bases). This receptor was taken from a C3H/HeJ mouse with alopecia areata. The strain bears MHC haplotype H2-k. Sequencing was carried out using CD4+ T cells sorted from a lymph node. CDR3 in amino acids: CASGPRTENTGQLYF. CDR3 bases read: TGTGCCAGCGGTCCTAGGACAGAAAACACCGGG.